A single sample gave rise to the 12 T cell receptor beta chains below, sequenced in a study of brain metastases from non-small cell lung cancer (dated by TCRdb to the late 2010s). The library was produced with the immunoSEQ multiplex PCR assay. Drawn from immuneACCESS, this table holds only the in-frame rearrangements with V and J called that TCRdb kept. Clones are partly lost; checked studies trace under half to an unresolved V gene and leave the rest unexplained. The sample table lists approximately 3,700 clones, approximately 87% of them with a count of one. Roughly 3.2% of the sample is taken by the ten largest. Sequenced input: primary lung tumor tissue. What the cell subset or site label conveys for this sample: primary lung tumor paired with brain metastasis. Source of these receptors: a donor at least 40 years old with non-small cell lung cancer.

With respect to this clone: The sample has other DNA sequences that encode this CDR3 too. This rearrangement joins TRBV2 to TRBJ2-7, with 9 bases that match TRBD2. This CDR3 comprises 14 residues. The germline V gene encodes CDR1 SNHLY and CDR2 FYNNEI. Unmatched junction bases numbered 9, after V lost 7 bases and J lost 5 bases. The CDR3 is CASKAGASGDEQYF. The CDR3 DNA is TGTGCCAGCAAAGCGGGCGCTAGCGGGGACGAGCAGTACTTC.

The chain uses TRBV6-5 and TRBJ1-4, with D unresolved. There are 12 residues in the CDR3. V dropped 6 bases and J dropped 4 bases, with 6 bases sitting between them. CDR1 is MNHEY and CDR2 is SVGAGI in the germline V gene. The CDR3 here is CASRRGNEKLFF. The CDR3 nucleotides read TGTGCCAGCAGGCGGGGTAATGAAAAACTGTTTTTT.

About this clone itself: Other DNA sequences in the sample encode the same CDR3. V usage is TRBV12-3 or TRBV12-4 and J usage is TRBJ1-5; D is unresolved. This CDR3 region has 13 residues. Trimming removed 1 base at V and 2 bases at J, with 3 bases between. The CDR3 nucleotides are TGTGCCAGCAGTTTAGGGCGCAATCAGCCCCAGCATTTT. As protein: CASSLGRNQPQHF.

Remarks on this clone: The junction differs from germline at one of its ends, possibly a read error. The chain has TRBV5-1 and TRBJ2-2; D gene ambiguous. Germline CDR1 reads SGHRS; CDR2 reads YFSETQ. The CDR3 runs to 12 residues. The CDR3 spells CTSSFPTGELFF. CDR3 DNA sequence: TGCACCAGCAGCTTTCCCACCGGGGAGCTGTTTTTT.

This clone was counted once. This chain links TRBV7-3 with TRBJ1-2, with TRBD1 identical over 8 bases. V lost 5 bases, J lost 4 bases, and 6 bases stayed unmatched. Germline CDR1 reads SGHTA; CDR2 reads FQGTGA. The CDR3 has 14 residues. The CDR3 coding sequence is TGTGCCAGCAGCCCTCAGGGGGCGCCCTATGGCTACACCTTC. Translated, it gives CASSPQGAPYGYTF.

V is TRBV27 and J is TRBJ1-1; D is uncertain. The V gene lost 5 bases and the J gene lost 1 base, with 8 bases spanning the gap. The CDR3 totals 13 residues. Germline V gives CDR1 MNHEY, CDR2 SMNVEV (reference sequence). CDR3 loop: CASSPIENTEAFF. The CDR3 DNA reads as TGTGCCAGCAGTCCCATCGAGAACACTGAAGCTTTCTTT.

The rearrangement joins TRBV15 to TRBJ1-6; D unclear. The CDR3 totals 13 residues. CDR1 LNHNV and CDR2 YYDKDF come from the germline V gene (reference sequence). V lost 0 bases and J 8 bases, leaving 5 bases between the germline ends. The CDR3 spells CATSRDADSPLHF. As DNA, the CDR3 is TGTGCCACCAGCAGAGATGCAGATTCACCCCTCCACTTT.

CDR3 coding DNA: TGTGCCAGCTCACCACTTGACCTTTATGGCTACACCTTC. This gives the protein CASSPLDLYGYTF. V is TRBV18 and J is TRBJ1-2; D unclear. This CDR3 spans 13 amino acids. The V gene's germline CDR1 is KGHSH and CDR2 LQKENI. The V end lost 1 base, the J end lost 5 bases, and 8 bases lay between the germline ends.

J is TRBJ2-2 and V is TRBV30; 8 bases map to TRBD1. Germline CDR1 is GTSNPN and CDR2 is SVGIG (reference sequence). There are 14 residues in the CDR3. V lost 0 bases and J lost 6; bases outside the gene matches: 3. The CDR3 protein is CAWSVLTGAGELFF. The CDR3 nucleotides read TGTGCCTGGAGTGTACTGACAGGGGCCGGGGAGCTGTTTTTT.

The chain carries TRBV30 and TRBJ2-7; TRBD2 might be the D (5 bases). Trimming cost V 6 bases and J 0 bases, with 6 bases left between them. CDR3 length: 11 residues. Per germline, CDR1 GTSNPN and CDR2 SVGIG (reference sequence). The CDR3 region is CACGSSYEQYF. The CDR3 DNA reads as TGTGCCTGTGGGAGCTCCTACGAGCAGTACTTC.

This clone was seen a few times. This chain connects TRBV11-1 to TRBJ2-1; 7 nucleotides align to TRBD1. CDR3 length: 15 residues. Germline V lookup: CDR1 SGHAT, CDR2 FQDESV (reference sequence). The J segment lost 1 base and the V segment lost 1 base, leaving 1 base of the junction unmatched. This CDR3 reads CASSLGDSSYNEQFF. For the CDR3, the DNA is TGTGCCAGCAGCTTAGGGGACAGTTCCTACAATGAGCAGTTCTTC. The whole variable domain, filled in from reference TRBV11-1 and TRBJ2-1, reads EAEVAQSPRYKITEKSQAVAFWCDPISGHATLYWYRQILGQGPELLVQFQDESVVDDSQLPKDRFSAERLKGVDSTLKIQPAELGDSAMYLCASSLGDSSYNEQFFGPGTRLTVL.

The V call is TRBV6-5, the J call TRBJ1-5; D gene unclear. Trimming removed 2 bases from V and 1 base from J, with 6 bases in between. The CDR3 runs 14 residues. Germline CDR1 and CDR2: MNHEY and SVGAGI. CDR3 sequence reads: CASSYGESNQPQHF. CDR3 DNA: TGTGCCAGCAGTTACGGGGAAAGCAATCAGCCCCAGCATTTT.